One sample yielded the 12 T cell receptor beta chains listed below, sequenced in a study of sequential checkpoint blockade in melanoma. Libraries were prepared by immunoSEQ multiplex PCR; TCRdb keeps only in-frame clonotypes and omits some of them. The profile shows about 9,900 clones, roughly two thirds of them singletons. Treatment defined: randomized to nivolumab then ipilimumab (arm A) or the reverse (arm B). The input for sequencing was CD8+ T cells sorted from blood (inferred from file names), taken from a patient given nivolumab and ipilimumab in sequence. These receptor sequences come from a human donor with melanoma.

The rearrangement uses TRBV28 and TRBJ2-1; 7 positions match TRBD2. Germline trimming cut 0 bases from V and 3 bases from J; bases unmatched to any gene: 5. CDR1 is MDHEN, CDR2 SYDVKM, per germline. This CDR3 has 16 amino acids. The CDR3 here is CASSLWDRTSYNEQFF. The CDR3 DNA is TGTGCCAGCAGTTTATGGGATCGGACTAGCTACAATGAGCAGTTCTTC.

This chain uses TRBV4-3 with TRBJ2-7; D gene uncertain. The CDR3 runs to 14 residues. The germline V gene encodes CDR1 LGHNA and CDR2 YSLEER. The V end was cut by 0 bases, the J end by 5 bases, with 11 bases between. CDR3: CASSQEAEGDEQYF. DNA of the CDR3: TGCGCCAGCAGCCAAGAGGCCGAAGGAGACGAGCAGTACTTC.

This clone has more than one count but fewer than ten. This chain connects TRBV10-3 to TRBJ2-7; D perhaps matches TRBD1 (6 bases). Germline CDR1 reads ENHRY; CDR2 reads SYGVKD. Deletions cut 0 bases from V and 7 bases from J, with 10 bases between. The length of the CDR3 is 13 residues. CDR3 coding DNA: TGTGCCATCAGTGAGTCTACAGGGTGGGAGCAGTACTTC. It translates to CAISESTGWEQYF.

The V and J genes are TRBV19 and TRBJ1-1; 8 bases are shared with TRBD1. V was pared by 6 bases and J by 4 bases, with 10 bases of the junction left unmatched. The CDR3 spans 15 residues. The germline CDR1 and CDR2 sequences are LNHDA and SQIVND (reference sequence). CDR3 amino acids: CASRASGGSVTEAFF. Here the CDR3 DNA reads TGTGCCAGTAGAGCTTCAGGGGGCTCGGTCACTGAAGCTTTCTTT.

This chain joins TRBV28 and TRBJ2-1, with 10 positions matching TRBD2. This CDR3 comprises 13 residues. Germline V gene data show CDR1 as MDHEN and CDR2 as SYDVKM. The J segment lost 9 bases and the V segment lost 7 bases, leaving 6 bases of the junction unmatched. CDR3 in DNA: TGTGCCAGCACCCTAGCGGGAGACTCTGAGCAGTTCTTC. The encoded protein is CASTLAGDSEQFF.

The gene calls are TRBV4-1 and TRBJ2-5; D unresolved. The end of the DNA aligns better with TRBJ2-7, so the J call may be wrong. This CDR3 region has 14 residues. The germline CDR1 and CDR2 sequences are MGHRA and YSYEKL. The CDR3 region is CASSPSTPPYEQYF. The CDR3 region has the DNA TGCGCCAGCAGCCCTTCTACCCCGCCCTACGAGCAGTACTTC.

CDR3 sequence (DNA): TGTGCCACCAGCAGCCAGGGGACAACTAATGAAAAACTGTTTTTT. Translation gives CATSSQGTTNEKLFF. The rearrangement joins TRBV15 to TRBJ1-4; TRBD1 is a possible D gene (6 bases). The CDR3 consists of 15 residues. V was clipped by 3 bases and J by 0 bases, with 8 bases between them. The germline gives CDR1 LNHNV, CDR2 YYDKDF (reference sequence). The entire variable domain, with the rest obtained from reference TRBV15 and TRBJ1-4, is as follows: DAMVIQNPRYQVTQFGKPVTLSCSQTLNHNVMYWYQQKSSQAPKLLFHYYDKDFNNEADTPDNFQSRRPNTSFCFLDIRSPGLGDTAMYLCATSSQGTTNEKLFFGSGTQLSVL.

The CDR3 sequence: CASSPSPGQYYEQYF. The CDR3 nucleotides read TGTGCCAGCAGCCCAAGTCCGGGACAGTACTACGAGCAGTACTTC. The chain carries TRBV7-8 and TRBJ2-7, with 7 positions matching TRBD1. J gave up 3 bases and V 5 bases, and 10 bases lay outside the gene matches. Germline V gene data show CDR1 as SGHVS and CDR2 as FQNEAQ. The CDR3 consists of 15 residues.

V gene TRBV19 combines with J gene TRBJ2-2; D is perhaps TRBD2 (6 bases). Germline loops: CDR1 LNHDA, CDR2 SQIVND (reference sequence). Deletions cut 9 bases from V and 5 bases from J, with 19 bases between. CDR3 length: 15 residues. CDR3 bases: TGTGCCAGCACGGGGGACCGGGCCGGGACCGGGGAGCTGTTTTTT. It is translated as CASTGDRAGTGELFF.

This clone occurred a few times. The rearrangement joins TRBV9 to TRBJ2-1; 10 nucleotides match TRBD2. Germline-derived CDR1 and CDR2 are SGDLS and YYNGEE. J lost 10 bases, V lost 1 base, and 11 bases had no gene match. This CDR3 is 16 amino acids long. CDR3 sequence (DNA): TGTGCCAGCAGCGTACAAGCGGGGGGGTCCTCAAGGGAGCAGTTCTTC. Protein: CASSVQAGGSSREQFF.

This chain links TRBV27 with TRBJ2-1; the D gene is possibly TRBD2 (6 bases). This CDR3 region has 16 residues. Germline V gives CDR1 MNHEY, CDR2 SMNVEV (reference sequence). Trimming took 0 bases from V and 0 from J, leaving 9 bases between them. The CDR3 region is CASSLSSGSSYNEQFF. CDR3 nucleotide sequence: TGTGCCAGCAGTTTATCCTCCGGGAGCTCCTACAATGAGCAGTTCTTC.

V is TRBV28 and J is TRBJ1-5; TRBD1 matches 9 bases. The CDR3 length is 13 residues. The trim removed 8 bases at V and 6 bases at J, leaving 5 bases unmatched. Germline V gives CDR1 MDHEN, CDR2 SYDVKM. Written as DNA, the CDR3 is TGTGCCAGCTCGGACAGGGGTGGTCAGCCCCAGCATTTT. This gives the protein CASSDRGGQPQHF.